This passage covers 32 T cell receptor beta chains from one sample sequenced in a study of T cells after yellow fever vaccination. TCRdb reprocessed the 5' RACE reads via MiXCR and lists one record per CDR3 protein. The sample has about 300,000 distinct CDR3 sequences, approximately 3.9% seen once; the top ten hold 20% to 25%. The starting material was PBMCs, obtained 5 days after the yellow fever booster vaccination. Receptors were obtained from a man aged 18 to 30 who received the YFV17D yellow fever vaccine.

The genes are TRBV27 and TRBJ2-7; 7 bases map to TRBD2. Germline trimming cut 4 bases from V and 3 bases from J; bases unmatched to any gene: 6. The germline CDR1 and CDR2 sequences are MNHEY and SMNVEV (reference sequence). This CDR3 is built from 14 residues. Here the CDR3 reads CASSSGGSLYEQYF. The CDR3 coding sequence is TGTGCCAGCAGTTCGGGGGGAAGTCTCTACGAGCAGTACTTC.

The chain joins TRBV5-1 to TRBJ2-2; D not resolved. The CDR3 has 15 amino acids. Per the germline V gene, CDR1 is SGHRS and CDR2 is YFSETQ. Trimming took off 0 bases at V and 1 base at J, with 7 bases between the two ends. CDR3 coding DNA: TGCGCCAGCAGCTTGGCCGGGTGGAACACCGGGGAGCTGTTTTTT. Its translation: CASSLAGWNTGELFF.

This sequence joins TRBV4-3 and TRBJ2-5; 7 bases match TRBD2. J gave up 5 bases and V 0 bases, and 3 bases lay outside the gene matches. From germline, CDR1 is LGHNA and CDR2 YSLEER. The CDR3 loop spans 14 amino acids. Here the CDR3 DNA reads TGCGCCAGCAGCCAAGAGACTAGCAGGGAGACCCAGTACTTC. It translates to CASSQETSRETQYF.

This clonotype was observed at least ten times. The chain has TRBV20-1 and TRBJ2-3; 15 positions agree with TRBD2. Germline trimming cut 6 bases from V and 4 bases from J; bases unmatched to any gene: 8. CDR3 length: 16 amino acids. The germline gives CDR1 DFQATT, CDR2 SNEGSKA (reference sequence). The DNA for the CDR3 is TGCAGTGCCAGCGGACTAGCGGGGGGGCAGGCAGATACGCAGTATTTT. Translating it yields CSASGLAGGQADTQYF.

This chain uses TRBV18 with TRBJ1-5; 7 bases line up with TRBD1. The CDR3 has 15 amino acids. The V and J ends lost 1 base and 5 bases, in that order; junction bases with no gene match: 5. Germline CDR1 reads KGHSH; CDR2 reads LQKENI. The CDR3 DNA reads TGTGCCAGCTCACCACGACAGGGCCGTCATCAGCCCCAGCATTTT. Encoded protein: CASSPRQGRHQPQHF.

Many counts were recorded for this clonotype. The chain recombines TRBV5-1 with TRBJ1-1; unclear D gene. The germline V gene encodes CDR1 SGHRS and CDR2 YFSETQ. The CDR3 is made up of 15 amino acids. With 4 bases removed from V and 0 bases from J, the gap between germline ends came to 13 bases. The CDR3 DNA sequence: TGCGCCAGCAGCCAAGGGAATTCCATGAACACTGAAGCTTTCTTT. This translates into CASSQGNSMNTEAFF.

This clonotype was found many times. The chain has TRBV7-9 and TRBJ2-3; TRBD2 aligns across 13 bases. V trimming: 2 bases; J trimming: 5 bases; junction bases outside the gene matches: 10. From germline, CDR1 is SEHNR and CDR2 FQNEAQ (reference sequence). This CDR3 has 18 residues. In nucleotides, the CDR3 is TGTGCCAGCAGCTTACCTCCGGGACTAGCGGGGAAGGGAGATACGCAGTATTTT. Amino acids: CASSLPPGLAGKGDTQYF.

This clonotype was observed many times. The gene calls are TRBV29-1 and TRBJ2-1; D is unclear. The V end lost 4 bases, the J end lost 9 bases, and 19 bases lay between the germline ends. CDR3 length: 14 amino acids. Germline values: CDR1 SQVTM, CDR2 ANQGSEA. CDR3 coding DNA: TGCAGCGTTGTTGGTGGGTTGGGTTTCCCTGAGCAGTTCTTC. Encoded protein: CSVVGGLGFPEQFF.

This clonotype has a handful of counts. This chain joins TRBV20-1 and TRBJ2-1; 11 bases match TRBD2. V was pared by 5 bases and J by 9 bases, with 12 bases of the junction left unmatched. The CDR3 is 15 residues long. Per the germline V gene, CDR1 is DFQATT and CDR2 is SNEGSKA (reference sequence). CDR3 residues: CSAFGRLAGGGEQFF. The CDR3 DNA sequence: TGCAGTGCTTTTGGGAGGCTAGCGGGGGGAGGTGAGCAGTTCTTC.

V usage is TRBV7-7 and J usage is TRBJ2-1, with TRBD1 matching 10 bases. Germline V gene data show CDR1 as SSHAT and CDR2 as FNYEAQ (reference sequence). With V trimmed by 5 bases and J by 2 bases, 3 bases remained unmatched. The CDR3 contains 15 residues. The CDR3 region has the DNA TGTGCCAGCAGCCCGGACAGGGGGACCTACAATGAGCAGTTCTTC. It specifies CASSPDRGTYNEQFF. Full variable domain (outside the CDR3, taken from reference TRBV7-7 and TRBJ2-1): GAGVSQSPRYKVTKRGQDVTLRCDPISSHATLYWYQQALGQGPEFLTYFNYEAQPDKSGLPSDRFSAERPEGSISTLTIQRTEQRDSAMYRCASSPDRGTYNEQFFGPGTRLTVL.

This clonotype was found a few times. The V call is TRBV20-1, the J call TRBJ1-5; no firm D call. The CDR3 totals 15 residues. Germline V CDR1 and CDR2: DFQATT, SNEGSKA (reference sequence). Between the trimmed V and J ends, which lost 6 bases and 0 bases, there was a span of 15 bases. The CDR3 spells CSAKLSSDSNQPQHF. The CDR3 DNA reads as TGCAGTGCCAAGTTGTCGTCGGATAGCAATCAGCCCCAGCATTTT.

This CDR3 is CASSESGRLGYTF. The DNA of the CDR3 is TGTGCCAGCAGCGAATCCGGACGTCTCGGCTACACCTTC. The V call is TRBV9, the J call TRBJ1-2; D not certain. The V gene lost 3 bases and the J gene lost 8 bases, with 14 bases spanning the gap. Germline CDR1 and CDR2: SGDLS and YYNGEE. The CDR3 runs to 13 residues.

This clonotype was counted ten times or more. The rearrangement joins TRBV5-1 to TRBJ2-1; 8 bases fit TRBD2. The junction had 9 bases not matched to a gene; V was cut back by 0 bases and J by 10 bases. CDR3 length: 15 residues. Germline values: CDR1 SGHRS, CDR2 YFSETQ. The CDR3 sequence is CASSLGLGGAGEQFF. The CDR3 DNA reads TGCGCCAGCAGCTTGGGACTCGGGGGGGCCGGAGAGCAGTTCTTC.

There are a few counts of this clonotype. The chain carries TRBV5-4 and TRBJ1-4; D is possibly TRBD1 (6 bases). The CDR3 loop spans 14 amino acids. Germline CDR1 SGHNT, CDR2 YYREEE (reference sequence). The V gene lost 2 bases and the J gene lost 7 bases, with 12 bases spanning the gap. The CDR3 sequence: CASSLKGGIEKLFF. The CDR3 nucleotides read TGTGCCAGCAGCTTAAAGGGGGGGATTGAAAAACTGTTTTTT.

J is TRBJ1-5 and V is TRBV19; D ambiguous. V lost 6 bases and J 0 bases, leaving 9 bases between the germline ends. CDR1 is LNHDA, CDR2 SQIVND, per germline (reference sequence). CDR3 size: 14 residues. This CDR3 reads CASRIIYSNQPQHF. CDR3 in DNA: TGTGCCAGTAGGATAATTTATAGCAATCAGCCCCAGCATTTT.

The chain uses TRBV6-2 or TRBV6-3 and TRBJ2-3; D is perhaps TRBD2 (5 bases). In germline, CDR1 is MNHEY, CDR2 SVGEGT. The V gene lost 7 bases and the J gene lost 2 bases, with 16 bases spanning the gap. This CDR3 has 15 amino acids. The CDR3 here is CASTPPRVATDTQYF. CDR3 nucleotide sequence: TGTGCCAGCACCCCCCCGAGGGTTGCCACAGATACGCAGTATTTT.

This clonotype was counted ten times or more. This chain uses TRBV6-6 with TRBJ2-3, with D possibly matching TRBD1 (6 bases). The CDR3 extends over 15 amino acids. The germline V and J ends were trimmed by 1 base and 1 base, with 9 bases remaining between them. Per the germline V gene, CDR1 is MNHNY and CDR2 is SVGAGI (reference sequence). CDR3 bases: TGTGCCAGCAGTTACTGGGACACCCGCACAGATACGCAGTATTTT. Translation: CASSYWDTRTDTQYF.

This clonotype was seen a few times. DNA for the CDR3: TGCGCCAGCAGCGCGAACCCCCTTACTGAAGCTTTCTTT. Translated: CASSANPLTEAFF. V is TRBV5-1 and J is TRBJ1-1, with no clear D. Trimming took off 4 bases at V and 5 bases at J, with 12 bases between the two ends. Germline V gene lookup returns CDR1 SGHRS and CDR2 YFSETQ. The CDR3 sequence is 13 residues long.

The CDR3 region is CASSFSATYEQYV. The CDR3 DNA follows: TGTGCCAGCAGCTTTAGCGCCACCTACGAGCAGTACGTC. The rearrangement joins TRBV5-5 to TRBJ2-7; D may be TRBD2 (5 bases). Germline V gene lookup returns CDR1 SGHKS and CDR2 YYEKEE (reference sequence). The CDR3 has 13 amino acids. Trimming took off 2 bases at V and 2 bases at J, with 8 bases between the two ends.

This clonotype was picked up a small number of times. The chain employs TRBV7-3 and TRBJ1-2, with D perhaps TRBD1 (6 bases). Trimming shortened V by 0 bases and J by 6 bases, and 17 bases separated the two germline ends. This CDR3 has 16 amino acids. Germline V lookup: CDR1 SGHTA, CDR2 FQGTGA. CDR3 nucleotides: TGTGCCAGCAGCTTAACGGCAGGGGAAGGTAATGATGGCTACACCTTC. Translated, it gives CASSLTAGEGNDGYTF. Full variable domain (remainder filled in from reference TRBV7-3 and TRBJ1-2): GAGVSQTPSNKVTEKGKYVELRCDPISGHTALYWYRQSLGQGPEFLIYFQGTGAADDSGLPNDRFFAVRPEGSVSTLKIQRTERGDSAVYLCASSLTAGEGNDGYTFGSGTRLTVV.

This clonotype was recorded many times. Here the CDR3 DNA reads TGTGCCAGCAGCTTGGGACGCAGCACAGATACGCAGTATTTT. Its protein product is CASSLGRSTDTQYF. The rearrangement joins TRBV7-2 to TRBJ2-3; either TRBD1 or TRBD2 may fit D (5 bases each). This CDR3 comprises 14 residues. Per the germline V gene, CDR1 is SGHTA and CDR2 is FQGNSA. V gave up 3 bases and J gave up 0 bases, with 7 bases separating them.

This clonotype was seen repeatedly, ten times or more. The chain joins TRBV12-3 or TRBV12-4 to TRBJ1-5, with 8 nucleotides matching TRBD1. The CDR3 totals 14 residues. J gave up 7 bases and V 6 bases, and 8 bases lay outside the gene matches. The CDR3 loop is CASSSDRADQPQHF. The CDR3 DNA is TGTGCCAGCAGCTCGGACAGGGCGGACCAGCCCCAGCATTTT.

V and J are TRBV6-5 and TRBJ2-3, with D maybe TRBD1 (5 bases). Germline-derived CDR1 and CDR2 are MNHEY and SVGAGI. The CDR3 is made up of 18 amino acids. V dropped 5 bases and J dropped 5 bases, with 26 bases sitting between them. CDR3 coding DNA: TGTGCCAGCAGTCTACTCGGAAGGGGCGAGGTTATTCGAGATACGCAGTATTTT. Translated, it gives CASSLLGRGEVIRDTQYF.

This clonotype was seen at least ten times. J is TRBJ1-2 and V is TRBV6-5, with D unresolved. With 5 bases removed from V and 0 bases from J, the gap between germline ends came to 10 bases. The germline CDR1 and CDR2 sequences are MNHEY and SVGAGI. This CDR3 comprises 14 residues. The CDR3 DNA reads TGTGCCAGCAGTGGAAGGCAAGCTAACTATGGCTACACCTTC. The encoded protein is CASSGRQANYGYTF.

This clonotype came up many times. DNA for the CDR3: TGTGCCAGCAGCTTGGATCCAGGATTTCTCACTGAAGCTTTCTTT. It codes for CASSLDPGFLTEAFF. The J gene is TRBJ1-1, the V gene TRBV7-2; D gene uncertain. Germline loops: CDR1 SGHTA, CDR2 FQGNSA. Trimming cost V 3 bases and J 4 bases, with 15 bases left between them. The CDR3 is 15 amino acids.

The chain has TRBV7-2 and TRBJ2-5, with D uncertain. V shed 1 base and J shed 2 bases, with 11 bases lying between them. CDR1 SGHTA and CDR2 FQGNSA come from the germline V gene. The CDR3 totals 15 residues. The CDR3 DNA reads as TGTGCCAGCAGCTTAGGCCTACAAGCTCAAGAGACCCAGTACTTC. Its translation: CASSLGLQAQETQYF.

To note about this clonotype: This may be a read error, as it is one base from a much larger clone. The chain recombines TRBV29-1 with TRBJ2-1; 12 positions match TRBD2. The germline gives CDR1 SQVTM, CDR2 ANQGSEA. J gave up 8 bases and V 6 bases, and 14 bases lay outside the gene matches. The CDR3 contains 16 residues. The chain's CDR3 is CSVDPPSGGAVDEQFF. For the CDR3, the DNA is TGCAGCGTCGATCCCCCTAGCGGGGGGGCAGTCGATGAGCAGTTCTTC.

V and J are TRBV7-2 and TRBJ2-7; D is perhaps TRBD1 or TRBD2 (5 bases each). V lost 5 bases, J lost 4 bases, and 21 bases lay in between. From germline, CDR1 is SGHTA and CDR2 FQGNSA. The CDR3 contains 16 residues. The CDR3 DNA reads TGTGCCAGCAGCCTGGGGGTAGTATCGCTTAAATACGAGCAGTACTTC. Translation gives CASSLGVVSLKYEQYF.

The chain has TRBV30 and TRBJ1-5; D gene uncertain. Trimming pared 3 bases from V and 7 bases from J, leaving 13 bases between. This CDR3 spans 13 amino acids. Germline V lookup: CDR1 GTSNPN, CDR2 SVGIG (reference sequence). The CDR3 region is CAWSPRVRQPQHF. The CDR3 bases are TGTGCCTGGAGCCCAAGGGTTCGACAGCCCCAGCATTTT.

There are many counts of this clonotype. The CDR3, as DNA: TGCAGTGCACTCAGGAACAGGGGGCGACCCGGGGAGCTGTTTTTT. Translated: CSALRNRGRPGELFF. J is TRBJ2-2 and V is TRBV20-1, with TRBD1 identical over 9 bases. Trimming removed 6 bases from V and 6 bases from J; junction bases left unmatched: 11. There are 15 residues in the CDR3. Germline CDR1 is DFQATT and CDR2 is SNEGSKA (reference sequence).

The chain joins TRBV2 to TRBJ1-2; no clear D. Germline CDR1 SNHLY, CDR2 FYNNEI. The V gene lost 7 bases and the J gene lost 4 bases, with 16 bases spanning the gap. The CDR3 is 14 residues long. In DNA, the CDR3 is TGTGCCAGCATTAGCGTTGCCCGGGTCTATGGCTACACCTTC. As protein: CASISVARVYGYTF. Filled out from reference TRBV2 and TRBJ1-2, the complete variable domain reads EPEVTQTPSHQVTQMGQEVILRCVPISNHLYFYWYRQILGQKVEFLVSFYNNEISEKSEIFDDQFSVERPDGSNFTLKIRSTKLEDSAMYFCASISVARVYGYTFGSGTRLTVV.

The table lists this clonotype with many counts. The chain carries TRBV9 and TRBJ2-1; the D is unclear. CDR3 length: 11 residues. V was shortened by 2 bases and J by 8 bases, with 5 bases between the two germline ends. The V gene's germline CDR1 is SGDLS and CDR2 YYNGEE. The CDR3 bases are TGTGCCAGCAGCGTGGGGTATGAGCAGTTCTTC. It encodes CASSVGYEQFF.